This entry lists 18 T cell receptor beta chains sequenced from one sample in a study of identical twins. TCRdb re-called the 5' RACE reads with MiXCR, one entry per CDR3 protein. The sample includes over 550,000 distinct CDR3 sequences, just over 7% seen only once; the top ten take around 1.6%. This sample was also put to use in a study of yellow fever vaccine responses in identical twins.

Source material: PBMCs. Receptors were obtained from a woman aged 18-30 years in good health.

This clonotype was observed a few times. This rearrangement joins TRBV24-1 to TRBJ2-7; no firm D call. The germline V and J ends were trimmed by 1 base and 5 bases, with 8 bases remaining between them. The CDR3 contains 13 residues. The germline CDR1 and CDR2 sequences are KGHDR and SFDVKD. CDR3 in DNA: TGTGCCACCAGTGATTTCCAGGATCACGAGCAGTACTTC. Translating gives CATSDFQDHEQYF.

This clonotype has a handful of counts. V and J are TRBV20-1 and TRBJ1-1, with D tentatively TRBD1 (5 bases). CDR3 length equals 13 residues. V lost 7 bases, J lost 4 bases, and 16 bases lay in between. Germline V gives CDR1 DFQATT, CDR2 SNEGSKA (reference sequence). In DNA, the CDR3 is TGCAGTGAAACCCAGGGAGAGGGCACTGAAGCTTTCTTT. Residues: CSETQGEGTEAFF.

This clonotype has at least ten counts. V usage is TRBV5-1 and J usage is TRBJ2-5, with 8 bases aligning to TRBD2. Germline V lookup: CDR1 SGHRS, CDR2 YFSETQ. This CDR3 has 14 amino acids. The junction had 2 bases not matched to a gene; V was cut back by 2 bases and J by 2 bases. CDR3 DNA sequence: TGCGCCAGCAGCTTAGCGGGGGCGCAAGAGACCCAGTACTTC. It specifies CASSLAGAQETQYF.

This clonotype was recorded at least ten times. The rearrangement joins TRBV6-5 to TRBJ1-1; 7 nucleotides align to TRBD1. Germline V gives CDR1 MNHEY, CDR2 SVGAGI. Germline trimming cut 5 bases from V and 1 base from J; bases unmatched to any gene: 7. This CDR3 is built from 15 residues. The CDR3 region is CASSHPGTENTEAFF. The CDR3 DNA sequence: TGTGCCAGCAGTCACCCCGGGACAGAGAACACTGAAGCTTTCTTT.

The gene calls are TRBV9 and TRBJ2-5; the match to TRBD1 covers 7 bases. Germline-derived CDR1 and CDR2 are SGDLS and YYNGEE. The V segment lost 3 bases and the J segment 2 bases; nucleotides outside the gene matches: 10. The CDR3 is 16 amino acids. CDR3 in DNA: TGTGCCAGCAGCGACGGGCAACAGGGGTTTCAAGAGACCCAGTACTTC. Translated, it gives CASSDGQQGFQETQYF.

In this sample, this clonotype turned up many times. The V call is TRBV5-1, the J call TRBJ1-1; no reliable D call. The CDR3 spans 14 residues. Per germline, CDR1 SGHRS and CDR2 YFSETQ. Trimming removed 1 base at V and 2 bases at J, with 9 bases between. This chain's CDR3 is CASSLSGRNTEAFF. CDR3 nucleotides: TGCGCCAGCAGCTTGTCTGGGAGAAACACTGAAGCTTTCTTT.

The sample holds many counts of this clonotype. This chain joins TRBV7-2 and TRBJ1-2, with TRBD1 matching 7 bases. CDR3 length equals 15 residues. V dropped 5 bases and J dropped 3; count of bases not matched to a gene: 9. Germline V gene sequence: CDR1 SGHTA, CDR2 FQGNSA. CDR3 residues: CASSGRGDSDYGYTF. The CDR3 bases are TGTGCCAGCAGCGGGCGGGGGGACAGCGACTATGGCTACACCTTC. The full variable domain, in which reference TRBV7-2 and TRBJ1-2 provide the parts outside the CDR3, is GAGVSQSPSNKVTEKGKDVELRCDPISGHTALYWYRQSLGQGLEFLIYFQGNSAPDKSGLPSDRFSAERTGGSVSTLTIQRTQQEDSAVYLCASSGRGDSDYGYTFGSGTRLTVV.

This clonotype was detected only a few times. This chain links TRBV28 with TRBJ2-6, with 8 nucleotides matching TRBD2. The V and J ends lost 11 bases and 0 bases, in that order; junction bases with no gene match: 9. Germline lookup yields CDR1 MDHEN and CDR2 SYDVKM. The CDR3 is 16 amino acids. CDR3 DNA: TGTGCCCATCGGGGGGGGACCTTCTCTGGGGCCAACGTCCTGACTTTC. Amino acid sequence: CAHRGGTFSGANVLTF. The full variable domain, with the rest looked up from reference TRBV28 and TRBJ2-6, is DVKVTQSSRYLVKRTGEKVFLECVQDMDHENMFWYRQDPGLGLRLIYFSYDVKMKEKGDIPEGYSVSREKKERFSLILESASTNQTSMYLCAHRGGTFSGANVLTFGAGSRLTVL.

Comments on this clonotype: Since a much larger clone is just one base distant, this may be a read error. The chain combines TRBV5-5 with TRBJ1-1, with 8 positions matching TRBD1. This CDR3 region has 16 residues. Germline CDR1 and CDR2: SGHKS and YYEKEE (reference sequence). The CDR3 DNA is TGTGCCAGCGGCTTCTCGGACAGGGTCGGGCAAACTGAAGCTTTCTTT. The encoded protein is CASGFSDRVGQTEAFF.

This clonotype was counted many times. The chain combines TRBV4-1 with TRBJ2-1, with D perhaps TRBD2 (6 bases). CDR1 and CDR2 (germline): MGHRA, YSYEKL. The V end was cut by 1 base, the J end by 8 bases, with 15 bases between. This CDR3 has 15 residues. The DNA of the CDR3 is TGCGCCAGCAGCCAAGTTCTAGCGTCTAGGGATGAGCAGTTCTTC. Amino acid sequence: CASSQVLASRDEQFF.

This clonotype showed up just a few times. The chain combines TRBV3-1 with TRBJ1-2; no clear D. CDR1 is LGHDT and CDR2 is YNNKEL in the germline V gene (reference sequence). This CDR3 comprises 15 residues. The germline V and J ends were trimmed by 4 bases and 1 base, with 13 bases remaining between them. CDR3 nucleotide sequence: TGTGCCAGCAGCCCAGAAGCAACGAATAACTATGGCTACACCTTC. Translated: CASSPEATNNYGYTF.

The CDR3 coding sequence is TGCAGTGCTAGAGAGGAACTGTCCGTTCGCGAGCAGTACTTC. It encodes CSAREELSVREQYF. V usage is TRBV20-1 and J usage is TRBJ2-7; D not resolved. V lost 0 bases and J lost 6, with 15 bases in between. The CDR3 contains 14 residues. Germline V gene sequence: CDR1 DFQATT, CDR2 SNEGSKA (reference sequence).

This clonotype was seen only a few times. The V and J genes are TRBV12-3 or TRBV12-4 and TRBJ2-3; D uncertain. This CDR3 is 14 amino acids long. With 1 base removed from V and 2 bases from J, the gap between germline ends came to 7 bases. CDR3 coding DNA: TGTGCCAGCAGTTTAGACTGGCTCACAGATACGCAGTATTTT. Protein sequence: CASSLDWLTDTQYF.

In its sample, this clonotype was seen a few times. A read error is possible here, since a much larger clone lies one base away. The CDR3 protein is CASSLHEQFF. Here the CDR3 DNA reads TGTGCCAGCAGTTTACATGAGCAGTTCTTC. The chain is built from TRBV28 and TRBJ2-1; D not resolved. Trimming pared 2 bases from V and 8 bases from J, leaving 1 base between. Germline values: CDR1 MDHEN, CDR2 SYDVKM. The CDR3 has 10 residues.

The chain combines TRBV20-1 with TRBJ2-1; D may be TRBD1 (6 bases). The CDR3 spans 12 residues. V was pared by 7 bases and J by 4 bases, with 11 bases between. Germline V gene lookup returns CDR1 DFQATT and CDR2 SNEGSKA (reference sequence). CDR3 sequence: CSGNREYNEQFF. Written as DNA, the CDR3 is TGCAGTGGAAACAGGGAATACAATGAGCAGTTCTTC.

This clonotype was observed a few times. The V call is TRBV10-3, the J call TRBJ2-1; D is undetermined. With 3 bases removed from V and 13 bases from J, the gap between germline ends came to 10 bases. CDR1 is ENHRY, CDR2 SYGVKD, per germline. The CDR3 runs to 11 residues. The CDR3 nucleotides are TGTGCCATCAGTGATGGTCGCACCCAGTTCTTC. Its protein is CAISDGRTQFF.

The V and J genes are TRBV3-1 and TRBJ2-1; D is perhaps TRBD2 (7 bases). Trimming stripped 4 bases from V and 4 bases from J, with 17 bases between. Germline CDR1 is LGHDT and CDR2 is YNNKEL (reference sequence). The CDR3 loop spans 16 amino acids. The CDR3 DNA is TGTGCCAGCAGCCCCTGGGCGGGGGCAGAATACAATGAGCAGTTCTTC. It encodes CASSPWAGAEYNEQFF.

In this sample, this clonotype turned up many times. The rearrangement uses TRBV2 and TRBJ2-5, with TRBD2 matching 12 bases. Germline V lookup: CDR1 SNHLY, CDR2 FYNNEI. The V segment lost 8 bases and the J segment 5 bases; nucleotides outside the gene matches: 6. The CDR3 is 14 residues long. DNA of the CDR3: TGTGCCAGCGACGGACTAGCGGGATCGGAGACCCAGTACTTC. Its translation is CASDGLAGSETQYF.